This entry concerns a single T cell receptor (beta chain). CDR3 length: 15 residues. V was pared by 0 bases and J by 7 bases, with 3 bases of the junction left unmatched. CDR1 and CDR2 (germline): MNHEY, SMNVEV (reference sequence). In the source study's methods: Using reference gene primer amplification, nucleated cell counts were estimated. Method: immunoSEQ multiplex PCR; TCRdb's copy keeps in-frame clones and lacks some. Clone size and V and J calls were adopted from that table, with D and trimming inferred from the DNA. The top ten hold about 1% of the sample, which has approximately 500,000 clones, roughly 89% seen once. This record comes from a study of blood T cell repertoires in COVID-19. Study-level information: Researchers got acute and convalescent COVID-19 samples from the United States, Italy and Spain.

This clonotype originated in a man younger than 30 with COVID-19, enrolled during active disease. The sequenced sample consisted of peripheral blood. The gene calls are TRBV27 and TRBJ1-6; 7 positions match TRBD1. CDR3: CASSLSLQGNSPLHF. The DNA for the CDR3 is TGTGCCAGCAGTTTATCGTTACAGGGGAATTCACCCCTCCACTTT.